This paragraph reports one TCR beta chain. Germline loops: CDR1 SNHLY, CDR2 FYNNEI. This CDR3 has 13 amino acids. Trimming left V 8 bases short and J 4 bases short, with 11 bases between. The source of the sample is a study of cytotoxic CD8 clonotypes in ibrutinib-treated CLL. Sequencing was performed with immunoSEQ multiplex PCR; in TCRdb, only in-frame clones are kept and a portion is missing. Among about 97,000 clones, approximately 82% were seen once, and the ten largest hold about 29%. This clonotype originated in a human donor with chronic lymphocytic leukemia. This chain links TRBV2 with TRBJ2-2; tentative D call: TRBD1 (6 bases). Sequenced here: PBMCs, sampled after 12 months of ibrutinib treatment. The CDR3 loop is CASHGQITGELFF. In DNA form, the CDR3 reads TGTGCCAGCCACGGACAGATCACCGGGGAGCTGTTTTTT. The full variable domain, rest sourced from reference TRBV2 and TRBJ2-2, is EPEVTQTPSHQVTQMGQEVILRCVPISNHLYFYWYRQILGQKVEFLVSFYNNEISEKSEIFDDQFSVERPDGSNFTLKIRSTKLEDSAMYFCASHGQITGELFFGEGSRLTVL.